This record concerns one T cell receptor (beta chain) sequence. Data came from immunoSEQ multiplex PCR; TCRdb stores just in-frame clones and leaves some out. Found here are tens of thousands of clones, 95% to 97% of them singletons; the top ten hold approximately 0.2%. These data are taken from a study of technical replicates of blood from several donors. The CDR3 sequence is 12 residues long. Germline CDR1 reads SGHDT; CDR2 reads YYEEEE. The V end lost 5 bases, the J end lost 2 bases, and 7 bases lay between the germline ends. This chain links TRBV5-6 with TRBJ1-2; D ambiguous. Sequencing was performed on T cells isolated from PBMCs. The clonotype was recovered from a human donor in good health. CDR3 sequence reads: CASRIQNYGYTF. The CDR3, as DNA: TGTGCCAGCAGAATACAGAACTATGGCTACACCTTC.